These 21 T cell receptor beta chains were sequenced from one sample in a study of CD8 T cells in Susac syndrome. The RNA input was roughly 0.45 to 1 ug, and it was reverse transcribed with random hexamers. TCRdb independently ran MiXCR on the immunoSEQ multiplex PCR reads; one entry per CDR3 protein. The table records 150,000 to 200,000 distinct CDR3 sequences, roughly 96% of them present only once. Material: CD4+ T cells from PBMCs. These receptors all stem from a human donor with multiple sclerosis.

This chain uses TRBV3-1 with TRBJ2-4; TRBD1 is a possible D gene (5 bases). Germline V CDR1 and CDR2: LGHDT, YNNKEL (reference sequence). Trimming left V 3 bases short and J 9 bases short, with 15 bases between. The CDR3 runs 14 residues. The CDR3 DNA follows: TGTGCCAGCAGCCAGAAAACAGGCGATATCATTCAGTACTTC. Amino acids: CASSQKTGDIIQYF.

This chain links TRBV10-3 with TRBJ2-7; 9 nucleotides agree with TRBD2. The ends lost 10 bases at V and 6 bases at J; junction bases unmatched: 13. The CDR3 runs 14 residues. Germline V lookup: CDR1 ENHRY, CDR2 SYGVKD. CDR3 sequence: CATNYASGTAEQYF. The CDR3 DNA reads as TGTGCCACCAACTACGCTAGCGGGACAGCCGAGCAGTACTTC.

The CDR3 DNA sequence: TGTGCCAGCAGCCCACCCGGCAGGGCCGGTGAGCAGTTCTTC. Its translation is CASSPPGRAGEQFF. V is TRBV28 and J is TRBJ2-1; maybe TRBD1 (5 bases). CDR3 length: 14 residues. With 6 bases removed from V and 9 bases from J, the gap between germline ends came to 18 bases. Germline V gene sequence: CDR1 MDHEN, CDR2 SYDVKM.

The CDR3 reads CAWATRGSWSFQAFF. CDR3 nucleotides: TGTGCCTGGGCGACCAGGGGATCTTGGAGTTTCCAAGCTTTCTTT. The rearrangement joins TRBV30 to TRBJ1-1; weak D call: TRBD1 (6 bases). This CDR3 spans 15 amino acids. V shed 5 bases and J shed 9 bases, with 25 bases lying between them. In germline, CDR1 is GTSNPN, CDR2 SVGIG (reference sequence).

The rearrangement links TRBV20-1 to TRBJ1-5, with unresolved D. Trimming pared 5 bases from V and 6 bases from J, leaving 14 bases between. Germline V gives CDR1 DFQATT, CDR2 SNEGSKA (reference sequence). The CDR3 is 13 amino acids. In nucleotides, the CDR3 is TGCAGTGCTTCGACTTCGGGAGGTCAGCCCCAGCATTTT. Its translation is CSASTSGGQPQHF.

This chain uses TRBV12-5 with TRBJ1-4, with D uncertain. The CDR3 has 13 residues. CDR1 is LGHNT and CDR2 is FRNRAP in the germline V gene. V was clipped by 1 base and J by 10 bases, with 10 bases between them. CDR3 sequence reads: CASGLDTLGKLFF. CDR3 coding DNA: TGTGCTAGTGGTTTGGATACCTTGGGAAAACTGTTTTTT.

The chain carries TRBV29-1 and TRBJ1-5, with 10 bases that match TRBD1. There are 13 residues in the CDR3. Germline CDR1 and CDR2: SQVTM and ANQGSEA. The CDR3 DNA reads TGCAGTCTCTCCGACAGGGGGCGTCAGCCCCAGCATTTT. It is translated as CSLSDRGRQPQHF.

The rearrangement uses TRBV20-1 and TRBJ2-5; tentative D call: TRBD2 (5 bases). This CDR3 comprises 13 residues. Deletions cut 1 base from V and 5 bases from J, with 11 bases between. Germline V gene lookup returns CDR1 DFQATT and CDR2 SNEGSKA (reference sequence). The CDR3 region is CSARGREVETQYF. DNA of the CDR3: TGCAGTGCTAGAGGCCGGGAAGTTGAGACCCAGTACTTC.

This sequence joins TRBV15 and TRBJ2-1; 13 bases fit TRBD2. This CDR3 has 15 residues. The V gene's germline CDR1 is LNHNV and CDR2 YYDKDF (reference sequence). Trimming at V came to 2 bases and at J to 6 bases, leaving 1 base not matched to a gene. In nucleotides, the CDR3 is TGTGCCACCAGCAGATGGACTAGCGGGGGCAATGAGCAGTTCTTC. Translated: CATSRWTSGGNEQFF.

V usage is TRBV20-1 and J usage is TRBJ2-1, with 9 bases lining up with TRBD2. Germline CDR1 and CDR2: DFQATT and SNEGSKA (reference sequence). V shed 0 bases and J 8 bases; nucleotides not matched to a gene: 11. CDR3 length: 16 amino acids. This CDR3 reads CSAREVISGSLYEQFF. The DNA for the CDR3 is TGCAGTGCTAGAGAAGTCATTAGCGGGAGTCTGTATGAGCAGTTCTTC.

The chain is built from TRBV5-1 and TRBJ2-1, with a weak D call TRBD2 (6 bases). CDR3 length equals 16 residues. Germline V lookup: CDR1 SGHRS, CDR2 YFSETQ. V gave up 3 bases and J gave up 0 bases, with 13 bases separating them. Here the CDR3 DNA reads TGCGCCAGCAGCTCCGTCCGGGACTTCTCCTACAATGAGCAGTTCTTC. This gives the protein CASSSVRDFSYNEQFF.

V usage is TRBV6-2 or TRBV6-3 and J usage is TRBJ2-1; 10 bases map to TRBD2. The CDR3 loop spans 15 amino acids. Per germline, CDR1 MNHEY and CDR2 SVGEGT. J gave up 3 bases and V 7 bases, and 6 bases lay outside the gene matches. The CDR3 DNA follows: TGTGCCAGCAAGAGCGGGGGGGCCGTCTACAATGAGCAGTTCTTC. This gives the protein CASKSGGAVYNEQFF.

V usage is TRBV25-1 and J usage is TRBJ2-7; D may be TRBD1 (5 bases). CDR3 size: 13 residues. V was cut by 6 bases and J by 5 bases, with 14 bases left in between. Germline assignment: CDR1 MGHDK and CDR2 SYGVNS. The CDR3: CASRAGSRDEQYF. CDR3 nucleotide sequence: TGTGCCAGCAGAGCAGGGTCTCGGGACGAGCAGTACTTC.

Written as DNA, the CDR3 is TGTGCCAGCAGCTTATATTCGGGCGCTCAGCCCCAGCATTTT. Protein product: CASSLYSGAQPQHF. The V call is TRBV7-2, the J call TRBJ1-5; D gene unclear. Trimming took 2 bases from V and 6 from J, leaving 11 bases between them. The CDR3 is made up of 14 amino acids. Germline CDR1 reads SGHTA; CDR2 reads FQGNSA. The full variable domain, rest sourced from reference TRBV7-2 and TRBJ1-5, is GAGVSQSPSNKVTEKGKDVELRCDPISGHTALYWYRQSLGQGLEFLIYFQGNSAPDKSGLPSDRFSAERTGGSVSTLTIQRTQQEDSAVYLCASSLYSGAQPQHFGDGTRLSIL.

V usage is TRBV20-1 and J usage is TRBJ1-5; D might be TRBD1 (6 bases). The CDR3 totals 12 residues. Germline V gene sequence: CDR1 DFQATT, CDR2 SNEGSKA (reference sequence). V lost 5 bases to trimming and J lost 11 bases, with 16 bases between them. The chain's CDR3 is CSALGAGVAQHF. The CDR3 coding sequence is TGCAGTGCTTTGGGGGCGGGGGTCGCCCAGCATTTT.

The V gene is TRBV3-1, the J gene TRBJ2-1; perhaps TRBD2 as D (5 bases). The CDR3 covers 16 residues. V was clipped by 4 bases and J by 2 bases, with 15 bases between them. Germline CDR1 is LGHDT and CDR2 is YNNKEL (reference sequence). CDR3 nucleotides: TGTGCCAGCAGCCCTTCGACGGGAATACCCTACAATGAGCAGTTCTTC. Protein: CASSPSTGIPYNEQFF.

J is TRBJ1-1 and V is TRBV3-1; 9 bases line up with TRBD1. CDR3 length equals 12 residues. The germline V gene encodes CDR1 LGHDT and CDR2 YNNKEL (reference sequence). V lost 6 bases and J lost 6; bases outside the gene matches: 2. CDR3 coding DNA: TGTGCCAGCAGTCGGACAGGGGCTGAAGCTTTCTTT. Its translation is CASSRTGAEAFF.

The V gene is TRBV20-1, the J gene TRBJ2-1, with unresolved D. V lost 0 bases and J lost 4, with 10 bases in between. This CDR3 is built from 14 residues. In germline, CDR1 is DFQATT, CDR2 SNEGSKA (reference sequence). For the CDR3, the DNA is TGCAGTGCTAGAGATTCCTGGCAGTACAATGAGCAGTTCTTC. Translated: CSARDSWQYNEQFF.

This sequence joins TRBV29-1 and TRBJ1-4; D may be TRBD1 (5 bases). Germline CDR1 is SQVTM and CDR2 is ANQGSEA. There are 12 residues in the CDR3. V lost 5 bases and J lost 8, with 12 bases in between. CDR3 amino acids: CSVLSAGEKLFF. DNA of the CDR3: TGCAGCGTTCTCTCCGCAGGGGAAAAACTGTTTTTT.

The chain is built from TRBV29-1 and TRBJ2-7; possible D gene TRBD2, 5 bases. The V gene lost 0 bases and the J gene lost 6 bases, with 15 bases spanning the gap. This CDR3 contains 14 residues. CDR1 and CDR2 from the germline V gene are SQVTM and ANQGSEA. The CDR3 is CSVEETDPGSEQYF. The CDR3 DNA sequence: TGCAGCGTTGAAGAGACGGACCCGGGGAGCGAGCAGTACTTC.

The CDR3 here is CSATDPTTDGETQYF. The CDR3 DNA follows: TGCAGTGCTACAGACCCCACGACAGACGGAGAGACCCAGTACTTC. The gene calls are TRBV20-1 and TRBJ2-5, with TRBD1 as a possible D gene (5 bases). This CDR3 has 15 amino acids. Trimming took 4 bases from V and 4 from J, leaving 19 bases between them. Germline V CDR1 and CDR2: DFQATT, SNEGSKA (reference sequence).